The clone carrying this T cell receptor beta chain was counted many times. Its antigen is still unknown. The entry originates in a study of CD8 T cells in ankylosing spondylitis. TCRdb ran MiXCR on the 5' RACE reads and lists one entry per CDR3 protein. Here the sample spans about 330,000 distinct CDR3 sequences, under 8.5% being singletons. Trimming left V 0 bases short and J 6 bases short, with 6 bases between. The CDR3 is 12 amino acids. Per germline, CDR1 MGHRA and CDR2 YSYEKL. General study points: One TCR beta motif, made up of roughly 8 highly homologous variants, appeared characteristic of ankylosing spondylitis blood. Matched ankylosing spondylitis synovial fluid reportedly contained a significantly enriched population of disease-linked clones.

The clonotype comes from a male donor with ankylosing spondylitis. The sample was blood, either unsorted or a sorted T cell fraction (not recorded which). V is TRBV4-1 and J is TRBJ2-7; no clear D gene. CDR3 residues: CASSQEVSEQYF. The CDR3 bases are TGCGCCAGCAGCCAAGAAGTAAGCGAGCAGTACTTC.